This T cell receptor (beta chain) was sequenced in a study of neurological immune-mediated disorders. Study-wide findings and caveats: Patients with HTLV-1-associated myelopathy had the highest level of TCR clonal expansion, whereas patients with multiple sclerosis had the lowest level, falling beneath the level found in healthy controls. No CDR3 amino acid sequences recurred among expanded clones across subjects, suggesting private repertoires in all groups.

It was from 2 million PBMCs stored at -80 C that the unsorted libraries were obtained. CDR3 size: 17 residues. V was shortened by 1 base and J by 1 base, with 16 bases between the two germline ends. Many counts were recorded for this clonotype. Antigen: not known. TCRdb called the 5' RACE reads again in MiXCR, with one record for every CDR3 protein. The sample holds about 59,000 distinct CDR3 sequences, 10% to 15% seen once. This receptor was identified in a woman aged 55 to 70 with HTLV-1-associated myelopathy (HAM/TSP). Sequencing used PBMCs. V and J are TRBV12-3 or TRBV12-4 and TRBJ1-1, with D possibly TRBD1 on 5 matching bases. CDR3: CASSLDPRLTENTEAFF. The CDR3 DNA reads as TGTGCCAGCAGTTTAGACCCTCGATTGACAGAGAACACTGAAGCTTTCTTT.